Below are 18 T cell receptor beta chains sequenced from a single sample in a study of blood T cell repertoires in COVID-19. Assay used: immunoSEQ multiplex PCR; TCRdb lists only in-frame clones, some missing. The repertoire holds around 440,000 clones, with approximately 88% as singletons. Sequenced: peripheral blood. These receptors all stem from a woman aged 50 to 60 with COVID-19, enrolled during active disease.

The chain links TRBV5-5 to TRBJ2-6, with D maybe TRBD1 (6 bases). The germline gives CDR1 SGHKS, CDR2 YYEKEE (reference sequence). The CDR3 is 15 amino acids. The ends were cut back, 2 bases at V and 3 bases at J, with 9 bases in the middle. The CDR3 nucleotides are TGTGCCAGCAGCTTCAGGGGAGATGGGGCCAACGTCCTGACTTTC. Protein sequence: CASSFRGDGANVLTF.

This clone was found once. The chain links TRBV19 to TRBJ1-2; no clear D. CDR1 and CDR2 from the germline V gene are LNHDA and SQIVND (reference sequence). This CDR3 has 16 amino acids. Trimming took 2 bases from V and 8 from J, leaving 21 bases between them. In nucleotides, the CDR3 is TGTGCCAGTAGTATATCACTTCCTGCGGATCGAGGGGGCTACACCTTC. Its protein is CASSISLPADRGGYTF.

The chain carries TRBV11-2 and TRBJ2-4, with D possibly being TRBD2 (5 bases). CDR1 is SGHAT and CDR2 is FQNNGV in the germline V gene. Deletions cut 0 bases from V and 8 bases from J, with 11 bases between. The CDR3 runs 14 residues. The CDR3, as DNA: TGTGCCAGCAGCTTAGACCCGGGGATGGACATTCAGTACTTC. This gives the protein CASSLDPGMDIQYF.

The chain has TRBV3-1 (or the pseudogene TRBV3-2) and TRBJ2-2; TRBD2 matches at 8 bases. Trimming cost V 7 bases and J 2 bases; bases outside gene matches: 3. Germline V gene data show CDR1 as LGHDT and CDR2 as YNNKEL (reference sequence). The CDR3 runs to 14 residues. This chain's CDR3 is CASKLAANTGELFF. The CDR3 DNA sequence: TGTGCCAGCAAACTAGCGGCAAACACCGGGGAGCTGTTTTTT.

V gene TRBV27 combines with J gene TRBJ1-1; D unresolved. Deletions cut 8 bases from V and 4 bases from J, with 20 bases between. The germline V gene encodes CDR1 MNHEY and CDR2 SMNVEV (reference sequence). The CDR3 sequence is 15 residues long. The CDR3: CASGTYLGRVTEAFF. CDR3 DNA: TGTGCCAGCGGTACTTACCTAGGGAGGGTCACTGAAGCTTTCTTT.

Only one count was recorded for this clone. This rearrangement joins TRBV5-1 to TRBJ2-7, with D uncertain. The V and J ends lost 2 bases and 5 bases respectively, with 20 bases between them. The germline V gene encodes CDR1 SGHRS and CDR2 YFSETQ. The length of the CDR3 is 16 residues. Here the CDR3 DNA reads TGCGCCAGCAGCTTCCAGGAAAGTGTTTCTCCGGACGAGCAGTACTTC. It is translated as CASSFQESVSPDEQYF. Supplemented by reference TRBV5-1 and TRBJ2-7, the full variable domain reads KAGVTQTPRYLIKTRGQQVTLSCSPISGHRSVSWYQQTPGQGLQFLFEYFSETQRNKGNFPGRFSGRQFSNSRSEMNVSTLELGDSALYLCASSFQESVSPDEQYFGPGTRLTVT.

The gene calls are TRBV4-1 and TRBJ1-1; a possible D gene is TRBD1 (6 bases). This CDR3 is built from 13 residues. V dropped 3 bases and J dropped 9 bases, with 14 bases sitting between them. CDR1 MGHRA and CDR2 YSYEKL come from the germline V gene. CDR3 DNA sequence: TGCGCCAGCAGCCACCCGGGACAACTAAAAGCTTTCTTT. It translates to CASSHPGQLKAFF.

The chain couples TRBV5-1 to TRBJ2-3, with a weak D call TRBD1 (6 bases). Trimming stripped 6 bases from V and 2 bases from J, with 13 bases between. The CDR3 extends over 14 amino acids. Per the germline V gene, CDR1 is SGHRS and CDR2 is YFSETQ. The CDR3 spells CASTRTVATDTQYF. DNA of the CDR3: TGCGCCAGCACCAGGACAGTCGCCACAGATACGCAGTATTTT. Looking up the rest from reference TRBV5-1 and TRBJ2-3 gives the full variable domain: KAGVTQTPRYLIKTRGQQVTLSCSPISGHRSVSWYQQTPGQGLQFLFEYFSETQRNKGNFPGRFSGRQFSNSRSEMNVSTLELGDSALYLCASTRTVATDTQYFGPGTRLTVL.

The chain recombines TRBV5-1 with TRBJ1-1, with D maybe TRBD1 (6 bases). The ends were cut back, 2 bases at V and 4 bases at J, with 15 bases in the middle. CDR1 and CDR2 from the germline V gene are SGHRS and YFSETQ. The CDR3 runs to 15 residues. The CDR3 region is CASSFRRGWSTEAFF. In DNA, the CDR3 is TGCGCCAGCAGCTTCAGAAGGGGGTGGAGCACTGAAGCTTTCTTT.

This sequence joins TRBV25-1 and TRBJ1-1, with 11 bases identical to TRBD1. Per germline, CDR1 MGHDK and CDR2 SYGVNS. CDR3 length equals 15 residues. V gave up 2 bases and J gave up 4 bases; unmatched junction bases: 3. CDR3 nucleotide sequence: TGTGCCAGCAGTGAAATAGGGACAGGGGGCACTGAAGCTTTCTTT. The encoded protein is CASSEIGTGGTEAFF.

DNA of the CDR3: TGTGCCAGCAGTGAAGACGCAGGGGCTGGCTATGGCTACACCTTC. Protein product: CASSEDAGAGYGYTF. The rearrangement joins TRBV6-1 to TRBJ1-2; TRBD1 is a possible D gene (6 bases). The V gene lost 1 base and the J gene lost 4 bases, with 13 bases spanning the gap. Germline CDR1 MNHNS, CDR2 SASEGT. This CDR3 has 15 residues.

Comment on this clone: Other DNA sequences from this sample encode an identical CDR3 as well. The gene calls are TRBV30 and TRBJ1-5; D call uncertain. CDR1 GTSNPN and CDR2 SVGIG come from the germline V gene (reference sequence). V dropped 1 base and J dropped 5 bases, with 9 bases sitting between them. The CDR3 is 13 amino acids. The CDR3 DNA reads as TGTGCCTGGAGTGCCGGCCGGGATCAGCCCCAGCATTTT. As protein: CAWSAGRDQPQHF.

V is TRBV5-1 and J is TRBJ2-1; 7 bases fit TRBD1. Germline CDR1 reads SGHRS; CDR2 reads YFSETQ. Germline trimming cut 4 bases from V and 6 bases from J; bases unmatched to any gene: 10. The CDR3 loop spans 15 amino acids. The CDR3 region has the DNA TGCGCCAGCAGCCTCGGACAGGTTGACGTCAATGAGCAGTTCTTC. This translates into CASSLGQVDVNEQFF.

Notes on this clone: At the DNA level, this CDR3 is encoded by other sequences in the same sample as well. This chain links TRBV11-2 with TRBJ2-3; D may be TRBD1 (5 bases). The CDR3 runs to 13 residues. V was cut by 3 bases and J by 4 bases, with 8 bases left in between. Per germline, CDR1 SGHAT and CDR2 FQNNGV. The CDR3, as DNA: TGTGCCAGCAGCTTGGTAGGGGCAGATACGCAGTATTTT. This encodes CASSLVGADTQYF.

The chain is built from TRBV2 and TRBJ1-1; no clear D. This CDR3 comprises 13 residues. V was cut by 6 bases and J by 3 bases, with 11 bases left in between. CDR1 and CDR2 (germline): SNHLY, FYNNEI. CDR3 protein: CASSTDTDTEAFF. CDR3 DNA: TGTGCCAGCAGCACAGATACGGACACTGAAGCTTTCTTT. The full variable domain, in which reference TRBV2 and TRBJ1-1 provide the parts outside the CDR3, is EPEVTQTPSHQVTQMGQEVILRCVPISNHLYFYWYRQILGQKVEFLVSFYNNEISEKSEIFDDQFSVERPDGSNFTLKIRSTKLEDSAMYFCASSTDTDTEAFFGQGTRLTVV.

The chain uses TRBV5-4 and TRBJ1-2; no clear D. Trimming stripped 2 bases from V and 8 bases from J, with 16 bases between. Germline lookup yields CDR1 SGHNT and CDR2 YYREEE (reference sequence). This CDR3 contains 14 residues. The CDR3: CASSLPSAASGYTF. CDR3 bases: TGTGCCAGCAGCTTACCCTCGGCAGCGTCCGGCTACACCTTC.

CDR3 in amino acids: CAWSYYSGANVLTF. CDR3 in DNA: TGTGCCTGGAGTTATTACTCTGGGGCCAACGTCCTGACTTTC. The chain links TRBV30 to TRBJ2-6; D unclear. This CDR3 is 14 amino acids long. Looked up from germline, CDR1 is GTSNPN and CDR2 is SVGIG (reference sequence). The V end was cut by 2 bases, the J end by 0 bases, with 5 bases between.

This clone was picked up one time. This sequence joins TRBV19 and TRBJ2-1; 7 nucleotides match TRBD1. Germline CDR1 reads LNHDA; CDR2 reads SQIVND (reference sequence). The CDR3 loop spans 15 amino acids. After removal of 7 bases from V and 10 bases from J, the junction contained 16 bases not matched to a gene. The CDR3 nucleotides read TGTGCCAGTACCAGGGGGTCCGAAGGGTACCGCGAGCAGTTCTTC. Its protein is CASTRGSEGYREQFF.